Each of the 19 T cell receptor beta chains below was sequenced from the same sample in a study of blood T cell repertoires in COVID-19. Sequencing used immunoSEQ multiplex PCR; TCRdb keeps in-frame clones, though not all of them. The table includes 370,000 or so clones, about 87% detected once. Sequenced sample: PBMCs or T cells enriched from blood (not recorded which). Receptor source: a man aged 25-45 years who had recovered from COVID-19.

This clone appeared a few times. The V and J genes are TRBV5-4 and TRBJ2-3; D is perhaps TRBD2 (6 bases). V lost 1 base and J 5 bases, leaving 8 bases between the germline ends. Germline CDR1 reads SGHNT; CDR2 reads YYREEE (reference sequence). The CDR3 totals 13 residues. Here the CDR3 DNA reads TGTGCCAGCAGCTTGATCGGGGGAGATACGCAGTATTTT. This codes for CASSLIGGDTQYF. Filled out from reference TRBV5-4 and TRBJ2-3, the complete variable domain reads ETGVTQSPTHLIKTRGQQVTLRCSSQSGHNTVSWYQQALGQGPQFIFQYYREEENGRGNFPPRFSGLQFPNYSSELNVNALELDDSALYLCASSLIGGDTQYFGPGTRLTVL.

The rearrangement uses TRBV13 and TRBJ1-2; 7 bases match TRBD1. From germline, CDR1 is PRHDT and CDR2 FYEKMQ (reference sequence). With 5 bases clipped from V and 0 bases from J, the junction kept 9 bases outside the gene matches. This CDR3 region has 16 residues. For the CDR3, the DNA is TGTGCCAGCAGCCCCAACGAGGGACAGTCTAACTATGGCTACACCTTC. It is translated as CASSPNEGQSNYGYTF.

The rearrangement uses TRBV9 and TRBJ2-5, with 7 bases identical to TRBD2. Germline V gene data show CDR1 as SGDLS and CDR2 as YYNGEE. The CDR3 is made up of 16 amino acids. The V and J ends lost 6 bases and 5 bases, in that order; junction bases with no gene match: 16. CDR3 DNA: TGTGCCAGCACCAAAGCCCCTGTAGGGGAGGGGGAGACCCAGTACTTC. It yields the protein CASTKAPVGEGETQYF.

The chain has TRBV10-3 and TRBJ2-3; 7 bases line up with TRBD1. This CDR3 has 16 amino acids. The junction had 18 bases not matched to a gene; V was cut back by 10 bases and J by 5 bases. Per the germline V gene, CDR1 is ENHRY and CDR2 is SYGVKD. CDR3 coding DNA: TGTGCCACCGGACTGTCCTTTACAGGGGATAAAGATACGCAGTATTTT. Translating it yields CATGLSFTGDKDTQYF.

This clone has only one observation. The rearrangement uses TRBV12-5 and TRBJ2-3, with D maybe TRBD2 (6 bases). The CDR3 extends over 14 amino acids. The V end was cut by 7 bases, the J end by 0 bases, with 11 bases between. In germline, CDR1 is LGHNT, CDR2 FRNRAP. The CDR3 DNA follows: TGTGCTAGTGCCAGAAGCGGGAGCACAGATACGCAGTATTTT. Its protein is CASARSGSTDTQYF. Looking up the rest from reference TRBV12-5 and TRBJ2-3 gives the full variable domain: DARVTQTPRHKVTEMGQEVTMRCQPILGHNTVFWYRQTMMQGLELLAYFRNRAPLDDSGMPKDRFSAEMPDATLATLKIQPSEPRDSAVYFCASARSGSTDTQYFGPGTRLTVL.

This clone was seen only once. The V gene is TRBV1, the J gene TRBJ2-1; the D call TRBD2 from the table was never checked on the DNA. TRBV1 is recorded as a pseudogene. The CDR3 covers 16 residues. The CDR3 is CTSSPLAGGPYNEQFF. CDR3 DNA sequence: TGCACCAGCAGCCCTTTAGCGGGGGGGCCCTACAATGAGCAGTTCTTC.

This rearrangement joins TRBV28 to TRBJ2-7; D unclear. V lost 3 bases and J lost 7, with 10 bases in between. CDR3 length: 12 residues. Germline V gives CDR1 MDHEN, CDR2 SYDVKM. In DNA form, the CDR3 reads TGTGCCAGCAGTTTCGGCCAGGTAGAGCAGTACTTC. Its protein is CASSFGQVEQYF.

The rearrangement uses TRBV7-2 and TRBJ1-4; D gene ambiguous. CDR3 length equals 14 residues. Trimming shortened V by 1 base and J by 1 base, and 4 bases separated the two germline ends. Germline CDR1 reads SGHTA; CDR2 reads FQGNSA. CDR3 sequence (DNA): TGTGCCAGCAGCTTAGTCTTAACTAATGAAAAACTGTTTTTT. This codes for CASSLVLTNEKLFF.

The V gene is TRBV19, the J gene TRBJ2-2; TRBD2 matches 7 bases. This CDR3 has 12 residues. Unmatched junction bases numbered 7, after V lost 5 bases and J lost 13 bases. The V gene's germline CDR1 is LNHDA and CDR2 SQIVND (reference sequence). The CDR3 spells CASSSSAGVLFF. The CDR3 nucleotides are TGTGCCAGTAGTTCGAGCGCGGGAGTGCTGTTTTTT.

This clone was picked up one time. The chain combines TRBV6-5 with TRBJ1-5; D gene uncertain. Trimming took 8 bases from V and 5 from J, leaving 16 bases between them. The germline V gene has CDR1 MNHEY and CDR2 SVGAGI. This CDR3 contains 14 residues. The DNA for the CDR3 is TGTGCCAGCGCTGGATCCCTTGAGGATCAGCCCCAGCATTTT. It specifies CASAGSLEDQPQHF.

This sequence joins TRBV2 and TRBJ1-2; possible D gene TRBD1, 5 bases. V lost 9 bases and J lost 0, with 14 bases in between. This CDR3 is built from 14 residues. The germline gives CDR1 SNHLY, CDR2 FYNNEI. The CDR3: CASTSPGSNYGYTF. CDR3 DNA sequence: TGTGCCAGTACCAGCCCAGGGTCTAACTATGGCTACACCTTC.

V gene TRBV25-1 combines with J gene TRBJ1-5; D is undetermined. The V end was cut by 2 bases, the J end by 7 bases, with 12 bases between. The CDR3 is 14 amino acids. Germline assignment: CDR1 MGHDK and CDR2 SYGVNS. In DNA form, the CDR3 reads TGTGCCAGCAGTGAAGGAGGGTCAAGGCAGCCCCAGCATTTT. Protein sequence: CASSEGGSRQPQHF.

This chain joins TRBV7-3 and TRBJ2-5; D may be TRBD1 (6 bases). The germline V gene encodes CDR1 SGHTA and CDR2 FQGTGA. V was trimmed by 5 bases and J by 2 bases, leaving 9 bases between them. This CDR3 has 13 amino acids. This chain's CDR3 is CASSTGLQETQYF. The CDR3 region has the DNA TGTGCCAGCAGCACAGGGTTGCAAGAGACCCAGTACTTC.

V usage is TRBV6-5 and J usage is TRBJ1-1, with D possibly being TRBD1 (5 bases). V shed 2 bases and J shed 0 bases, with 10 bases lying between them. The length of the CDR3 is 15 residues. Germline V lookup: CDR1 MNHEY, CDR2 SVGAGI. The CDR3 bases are TGTGCCAGCAGTTACCCCCCAGGGATGAACACTGAAGCTTTCTTT. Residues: CASSYPPGMNTEAFF.

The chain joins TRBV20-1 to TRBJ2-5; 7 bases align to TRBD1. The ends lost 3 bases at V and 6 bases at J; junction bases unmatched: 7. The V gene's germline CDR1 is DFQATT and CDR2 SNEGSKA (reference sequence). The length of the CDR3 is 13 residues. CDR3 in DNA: TGCAGTGCTAGTGGGCAGGGGGTGCAGACCCAGTACTTC. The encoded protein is CSASGQGVQTQYF.

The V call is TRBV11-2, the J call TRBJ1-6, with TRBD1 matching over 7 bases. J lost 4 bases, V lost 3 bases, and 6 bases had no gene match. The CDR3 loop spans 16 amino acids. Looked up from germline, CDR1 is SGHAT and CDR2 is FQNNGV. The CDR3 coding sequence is TGTGCCAGCAGCTTGGATTACAGGGGATATAATTCACCCCTCCACTTT. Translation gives CASSLDYRGYNSPLHF. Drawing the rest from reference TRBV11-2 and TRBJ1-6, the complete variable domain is EAGVAQSPRYKIIEKRQSVAFWCNPISGHATLYWYQQILGQGPKLLIQFQNNGVVDDSQLPKDRFSAERLKGVDSTLKIQPAKLEDSAVYLCASSLDYRGYNSPLHFGNGTRLTVT.

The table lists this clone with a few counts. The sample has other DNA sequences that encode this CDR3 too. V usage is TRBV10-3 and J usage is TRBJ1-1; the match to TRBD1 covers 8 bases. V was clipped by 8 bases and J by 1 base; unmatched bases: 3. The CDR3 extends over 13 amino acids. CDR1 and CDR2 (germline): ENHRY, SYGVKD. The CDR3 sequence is CAIRGTGNTEAFF. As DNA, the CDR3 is TGTGCCATCCGGGGGACAGGGAACACTGAAGCTTTCTTT.

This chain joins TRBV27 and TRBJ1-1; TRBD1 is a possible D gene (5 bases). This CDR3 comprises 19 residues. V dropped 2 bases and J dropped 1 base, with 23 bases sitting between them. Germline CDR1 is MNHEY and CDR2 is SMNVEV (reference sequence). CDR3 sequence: CASSLGPIVGGGGNTEAFF. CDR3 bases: TGTGCCAGCAGTTTAGGCCCAATAGTGGGGGGAGGTGGGAACACTGAAGCTTTCTTT.

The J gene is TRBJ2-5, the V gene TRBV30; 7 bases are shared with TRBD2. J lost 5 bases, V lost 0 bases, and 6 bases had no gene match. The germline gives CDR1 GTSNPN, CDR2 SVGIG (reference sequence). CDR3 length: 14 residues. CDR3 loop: CAWSVGGGVETQYF. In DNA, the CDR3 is TGTGCCTGGAGTGTGGGCGGGGGAGTGGAGACCCAGTACTTC.